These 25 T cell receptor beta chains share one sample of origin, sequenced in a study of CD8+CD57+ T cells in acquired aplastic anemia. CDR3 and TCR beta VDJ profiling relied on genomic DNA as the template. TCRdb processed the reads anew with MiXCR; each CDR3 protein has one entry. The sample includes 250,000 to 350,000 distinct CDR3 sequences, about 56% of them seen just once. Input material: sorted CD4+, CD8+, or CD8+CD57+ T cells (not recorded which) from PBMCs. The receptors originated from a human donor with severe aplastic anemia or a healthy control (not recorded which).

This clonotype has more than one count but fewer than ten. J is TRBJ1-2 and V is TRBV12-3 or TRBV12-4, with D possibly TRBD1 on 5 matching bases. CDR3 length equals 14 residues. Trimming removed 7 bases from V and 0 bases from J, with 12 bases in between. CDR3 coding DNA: TGTGCCAGCAACGCGAGGGGAGCTAACTATGGCTACACCTTC. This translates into CASNARGANYGYTF.

The CDR3 is CASSLGTAQETQYF. In DNA, the CDR3 is TGTGCCAGCAGCTTAGGGACGGCTCAAGAGACCCAGTACTTC. The chain recombines TRBV7-9 with TRBJ2-5, with D unresolved. CDR1 is SEHNR and CDR2 is FQNEAQ in the germline V gene (reference sequence). The V end lost 1 base, the J end lost 2 bases, and 8 bases lay between the germline ends. CDR3 length: 14 amino acids.

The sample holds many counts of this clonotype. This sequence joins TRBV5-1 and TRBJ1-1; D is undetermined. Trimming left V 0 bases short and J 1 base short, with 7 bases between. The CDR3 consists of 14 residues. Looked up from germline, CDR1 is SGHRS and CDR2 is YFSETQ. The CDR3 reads CASSLALGNTEAFF. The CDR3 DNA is TGCGCCAGCAGCTTGGCCTTGGGGAACACTGAAGCTTTCTTT.

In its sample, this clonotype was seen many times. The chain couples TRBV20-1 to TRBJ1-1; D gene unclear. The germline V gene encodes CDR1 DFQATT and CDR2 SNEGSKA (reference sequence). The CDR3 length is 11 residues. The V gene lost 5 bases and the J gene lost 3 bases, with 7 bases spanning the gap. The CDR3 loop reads CSALRDTEAFF. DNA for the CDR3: TGCAGTGCTCTAAGGGACACTGAAGCTTTCTTT.

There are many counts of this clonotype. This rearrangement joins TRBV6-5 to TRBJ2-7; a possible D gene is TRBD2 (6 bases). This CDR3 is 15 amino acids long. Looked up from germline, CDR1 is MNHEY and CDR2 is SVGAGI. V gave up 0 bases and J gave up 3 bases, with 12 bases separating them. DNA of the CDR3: TGTGCCAGCAGTTACTCCCCGCAGGGAGGCTACGAGCAGTACTTC. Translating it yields CASSYSPQGGYEQYF.

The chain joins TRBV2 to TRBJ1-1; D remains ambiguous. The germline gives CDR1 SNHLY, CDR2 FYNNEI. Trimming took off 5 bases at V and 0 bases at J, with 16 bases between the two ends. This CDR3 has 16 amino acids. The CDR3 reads CASSWRTDDLNTEAFF. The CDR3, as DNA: TGTGCCAGCAGTTGGCGGACCGATGATTTGAACACTGAAGCTTTCTTT.

CDR3 loop: CSASLAQGTQETQYF. The CDR3 DNA sequence: TGCAGTGCTAGCCTAGCACAGGGGACTCAAGAGACCCAGTACTTC. The rearrangement uses TRBV20-1 and TRBJ2-5, with D perhaps matching TRBD1 (7 bases). The CDR3 length is 15 residues. V was cut by 3 bases and J by 2 bases, with 16 bases left in between. Germline V gene data show CDR1 as DFQATT and CDR2 as SNEGSKA (reference sequence).

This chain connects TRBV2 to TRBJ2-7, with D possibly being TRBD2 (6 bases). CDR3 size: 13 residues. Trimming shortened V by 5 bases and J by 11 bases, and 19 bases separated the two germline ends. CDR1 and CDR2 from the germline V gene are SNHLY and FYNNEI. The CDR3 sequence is CASSRRGTAEEYF. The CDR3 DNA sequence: TGTGCCAGCAGTCGCCGCGGGACTGCTGAGGAGTACTTC. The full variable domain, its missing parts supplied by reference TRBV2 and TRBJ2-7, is EPEVTQTPSHQVTQMGQEVILRCVPISNHLYFYWYRQILGQKVEFLVSFYNNEISEKSEIFDDQFSVERPDGSNFTLKIRSTKLEDSAMYFCASSRRGTAEEYFGPGTRLTVT.

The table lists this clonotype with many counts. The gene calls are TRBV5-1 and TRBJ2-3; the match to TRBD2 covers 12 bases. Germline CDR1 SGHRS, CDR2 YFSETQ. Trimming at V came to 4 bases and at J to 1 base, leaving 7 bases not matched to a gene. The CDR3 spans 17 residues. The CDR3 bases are TGCGCCAGCAGCCACCGACTAGCGGGGGCCGGCACAGATACGCAGTATTTT. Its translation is CASSHRLAGAGTDTQYF.

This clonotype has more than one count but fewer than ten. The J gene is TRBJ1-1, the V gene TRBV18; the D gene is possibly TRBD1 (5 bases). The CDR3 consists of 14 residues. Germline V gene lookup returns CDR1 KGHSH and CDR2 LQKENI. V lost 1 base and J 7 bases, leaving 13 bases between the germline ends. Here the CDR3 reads CASSPLMGEGEAFF. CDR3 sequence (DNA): TGTGCCAGCTCACCACTGATGGGGGAGGGTGAAGCTTTCTTT.

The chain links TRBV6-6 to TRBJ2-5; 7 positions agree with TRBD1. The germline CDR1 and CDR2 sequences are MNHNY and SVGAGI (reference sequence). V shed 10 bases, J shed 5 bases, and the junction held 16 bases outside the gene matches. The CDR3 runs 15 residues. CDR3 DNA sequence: TGTGCCATCGCTCAGGGGGTAAAACCAGGGGAGACCCAGTACTTC. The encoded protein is CAIAQGVKPGETQYF.

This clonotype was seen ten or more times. CDR3 DNA: TGTGCCAGCAGTTACGGGGGCCGCTACAATGAGCAGTTCTTC. Its protein is CASSYGGRYNEQFF. This sequence joins TRBV6-6 and TRBJ2-1, with D maybe TRBD1 (6 bases). In germline, CDR1 is MNHNY, CDR2 SVGAGI (reference sequence). Deletions cut 2 bases from V and 3 bases from J, with 8 bases between. The CDR3 is 14 residues long.

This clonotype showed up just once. The chain's CDR3 is CASARLAGANTGELFF. The CDR3 bases are TGTGCCAGCGCCCGACTAGCGGGGGCGAACACCGGGGAGCTGTTTTTT. The chain uses TRBV2 and TRBJ2-2; 12 positions agree with TRBD2. J was trimmed by 0 bases and V by 8 bases; bases with no gene match: 4. CDR3 length: 16 residues. Germline V gene lookup returns CDR1 SNHLY and CDR2 FYNNEI.

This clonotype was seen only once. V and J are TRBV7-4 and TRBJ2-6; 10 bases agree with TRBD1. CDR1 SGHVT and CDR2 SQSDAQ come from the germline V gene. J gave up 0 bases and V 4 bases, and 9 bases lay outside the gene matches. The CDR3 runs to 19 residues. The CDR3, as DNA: TGTGCCAGCAGCTCGTTTATTGGGACAGGGGCCTCTGGGGCCAACGTCCTGACTTTC. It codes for CASSSFIGTGASGANVLTF. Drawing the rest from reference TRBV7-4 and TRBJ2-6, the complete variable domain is GAGVSQSPRYKVAKRGRDVALRCDSISGHVTLYWYRQTLGQGSEVLTYSQSDAQRDKSGRPSGRFSAERPERSVSTLKIQRTEQGDSAVYLCASSSFIGTGASGANVLTFGAGSRLTVL.

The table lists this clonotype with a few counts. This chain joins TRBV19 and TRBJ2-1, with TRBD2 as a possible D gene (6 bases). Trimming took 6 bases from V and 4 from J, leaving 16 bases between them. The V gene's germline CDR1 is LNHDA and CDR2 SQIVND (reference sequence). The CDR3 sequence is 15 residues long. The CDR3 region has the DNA TGTGCCAGTAGCCTCGTGGGAGGCTCGTACAATGAGCAGTTCTTC. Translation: CASSLVGGSYNEQFF.

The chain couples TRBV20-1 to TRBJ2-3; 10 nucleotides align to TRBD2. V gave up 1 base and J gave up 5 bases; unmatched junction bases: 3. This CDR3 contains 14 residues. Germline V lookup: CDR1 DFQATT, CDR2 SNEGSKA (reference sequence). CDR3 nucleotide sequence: TGCAGTGCTAGAGCTAGCGGGGGCGTAGATACGCAGTATTTT. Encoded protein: CSARASGGVDTQYF.

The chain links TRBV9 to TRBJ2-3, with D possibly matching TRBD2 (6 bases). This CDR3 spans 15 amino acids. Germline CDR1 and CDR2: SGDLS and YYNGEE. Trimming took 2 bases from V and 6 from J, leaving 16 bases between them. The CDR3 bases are TGTGCCAGCAGCGTGGGGAGCGGGCTAACGGATACGCAGTATTTT. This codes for CASSVGSGLTDTQYF.

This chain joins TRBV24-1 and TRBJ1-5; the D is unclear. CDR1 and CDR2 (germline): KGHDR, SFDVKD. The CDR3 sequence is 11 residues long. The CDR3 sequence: CASSGLQPQHF. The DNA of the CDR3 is TGTGCTTCATCCGGGTTACAGCCCCAGCATTTT.

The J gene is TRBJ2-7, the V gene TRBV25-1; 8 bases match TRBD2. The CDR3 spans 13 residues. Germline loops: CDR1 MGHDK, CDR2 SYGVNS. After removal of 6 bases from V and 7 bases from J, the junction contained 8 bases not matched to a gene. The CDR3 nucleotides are TGTGCCAGCAGCCCGGGGGAGCGGGGGGAGCAGTACTTC. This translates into CASSPGERGEQYF.

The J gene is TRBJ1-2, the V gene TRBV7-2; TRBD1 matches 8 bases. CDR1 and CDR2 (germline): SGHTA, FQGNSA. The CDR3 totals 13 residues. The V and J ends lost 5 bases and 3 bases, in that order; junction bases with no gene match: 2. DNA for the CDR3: TGTGCCAGCAGCCGACAGGGGTACTATGGCTACACCTTC. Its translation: CASSRQGYYGYTF.

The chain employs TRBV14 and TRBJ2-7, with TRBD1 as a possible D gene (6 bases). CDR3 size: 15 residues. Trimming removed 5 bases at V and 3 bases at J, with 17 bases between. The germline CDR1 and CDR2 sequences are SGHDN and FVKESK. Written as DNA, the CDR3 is TGTGCCAGCAGCGGCCAGGGGACGCCTTTCTACGAGCAGTACTTC. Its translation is CASSGQGTPFYEQYF.

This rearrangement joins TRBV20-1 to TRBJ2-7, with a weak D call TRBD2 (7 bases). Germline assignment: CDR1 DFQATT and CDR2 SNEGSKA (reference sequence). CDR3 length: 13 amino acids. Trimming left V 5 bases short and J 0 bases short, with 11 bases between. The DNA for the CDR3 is TGCAGTGCTCCGGGGGGCGACTCCTACGAGCAGTACTTC. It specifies CSAPGGDSYEQYF.

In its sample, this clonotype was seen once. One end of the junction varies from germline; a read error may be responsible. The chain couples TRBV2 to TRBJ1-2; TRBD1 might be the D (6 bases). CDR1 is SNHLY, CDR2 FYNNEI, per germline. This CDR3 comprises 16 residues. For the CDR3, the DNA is TGTGCCAGCAGCGAAGGGTCTTGGGGGCGTCACTATGGCTACACCTTC. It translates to CASSEGSWGRHYGYTF.

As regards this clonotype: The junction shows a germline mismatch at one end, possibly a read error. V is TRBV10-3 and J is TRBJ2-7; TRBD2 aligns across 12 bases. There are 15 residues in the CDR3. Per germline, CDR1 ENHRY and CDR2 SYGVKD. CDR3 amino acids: CASRSTSGGNYEQCF. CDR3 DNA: TGTGCCAGCAGATCTACTAGCGGGGGGAACTACGAGCAGTGCTTC.

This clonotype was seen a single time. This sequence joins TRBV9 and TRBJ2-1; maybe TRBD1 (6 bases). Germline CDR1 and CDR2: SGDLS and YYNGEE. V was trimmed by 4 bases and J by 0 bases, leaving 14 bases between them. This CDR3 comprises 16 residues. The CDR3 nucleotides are TGTGCCAGCAGCCCCAGGGGACGGGACTCCTACAATGAGCAGTTCTTC. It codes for CASSPRGRDSYNEQFF. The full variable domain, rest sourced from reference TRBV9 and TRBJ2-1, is DSGVTQTPKHLITATGQRVTLRCSPRSGDLSVYWYQQSLDQGLQFLIQYYNGEERAKGNILERFSAQQFPDLHSELNLSSLELGDSALYFCASSPRGRDSYNEQFFGPGTRLTVL.